The 25 T cell receptor beta chains listed next were all sequenced from one sample in a study of T cells in localized non-small cell lung cancer. The table came from immunoSEQ multiplex PCR; TCRdb's copy has only in-frame clones and leaves some out. There are 90,000 to 95,000 clones in the sample; approximately 91% occur only once, and roughly 4% lies in the top ten. This specimen consisted of PBMCs, obtained before any cancer treatment. The origin of the receptors is a woman aged 40-75 years with stage II squamous cell lung carcinoma.

The J gene is TRBJ1-5, the V gene TRBV28, with a tentative D call TRBD1 (5 bases). The length of the CDR3 is 14 residues. Germline lookup yields CDR1 MDHEN and CDR2 SYDVKM. The V and J ends lost 5 bases and 6 bases respectively, with 14 bases between them. The chain's CDR3 is CASSPRMGRQPQHF. Written as DNA, the CDR3 is TGTGCCAGCAGTCCCCGGATGGGACGTCAGCCCCAGCATTTT.

J is TRBJ1-1 and V is TRBV2; 8 bases match TRBD1. The V gene end was trimmed by 10 bases and the J gene end by 5 bases; junction bases not matched to a gene: 3. Looked up from germline, CDR1 is SNHLY and CDR2 is FYNNEI. The CDR3 loop spans 11 amino acids. The CDR3 DNA reads as TGTGCCATTACAGGGGGGACTGAAGCTTTCTTT. Amino acids: CAITGGTEAFF.

The CDR3 DNA is TGTGCCAGTAGTATTCGGGGGAGTGAGCAGTTCTTC. It is translated as CASSIRGSEQFF. The V and J genes are TRBV19 and TRBJ2-1, with D possibly being TRBD2 (6 bases). This CDR3 contains 12 residues. The germline V and J ends were trimmed by 3 bases and 9 bases, with 9 bases remaining between them. CDR1 LNHDA and CDR2 SQIVND come from the germline V gene (reference sequence).

This chain links TRBV5-6 with TRBJ1-3; a possible D gene is TRBD1 (5 bases). Germline CDR1 reads SGHDT; CDR2 reads YYEEEE. Trimming cost V 0 bases and J 3 bases, with 10 bases left between them. This CDR3 has 15 amino acids. The CDR3, as DNA: TGTGCCAGCAGCTTGGCCGGGACGTATGGAAACACCATATATTTT. Protein sequence: CASSLAGTYGNTIYF.

This clone came up once. The chain recombines TRBV9 with TRBJ2-3; 9 nucleotides agree with TRBD2. This CDR3 is built from 17 residues. The V and J ends lost 4 bases and 4 bases, in that order; junction bases with no gene match: 13. From germline, CDR1 is SGDLS and CDR2 YYNGEE. CDR3 sequence reads: CASSPRGSGGAADTQYF. CDR3 nucleotide sequence: TGTGCCAGCAGCCCCCGAGGTAGCGGGGGTGCCGCAGATACGCAGTATTTT.

A note on this clone: In the same sample, other DNA sequences code for this CDR3. The chain is built from TRBV11-3 and TRBJ2-3; D is unclear. Looked up from germline, CDR1 is SGHNT and CDR2 is YENEEA. V shed 5 bases and J shed 6 bases, with 21 bases lying between them. The length of the CDR3 is 16 residues. CDR3 loop: CASSPGRYNFTDTQYF. The DNA for the CDR3 is TGTGCCAGCAGCCCTGGGCGCTATAACTTCACGGATACGCAGTATTTT.

This sequence joins TRBV6-6 and TRBJ2-2, with TRBD1 matching over 9 bases. J gave up 4 bases and V 4 bases, and 4 bases lay outside the gene matches. Germline V gene data show CDR1 as MNHNY and CDR2 as SVGAGI (reference sequence). This CDR3 is built from 15 residues. The chain's CDR3 is CASSSTGGSTGELFF. The DNA of the CDR3 is TGTGCCAGCAGTTCCACAGGGGGCAGCACCGGGGAGCTGTTTTTT.

This rearrangement joins TRBV5-8 to TRBJ1-2; D may be TRBD1 (5 bases). CDR1 and CDR2 from the germline V gene are SGHTS and YDEGEE. This CDR3 spans 15 amino acids. Trimming pared 0 bases from V and 5 bases from J, leaving 14 bases between. The CDR3 DNA sequence: TGTGCCAGCAGCTTGGCCCCGGGGACCGTTTATGGCTACACCTTC. Translation gives CASSLAPGTVYGYTF. Full variable domain (remainder filled in from reference TRBV5-8 and TRBJ1-2): EAGVTQSPTHLIKTRGQQATLRCSPISGHTSVYWYQQALGLGLQFLLWYDEGEERNRGNFPPRFSGRQFPNYSSELNVNALELEDSALYLCASSLAPGTVYGYTFGSGTRLTVV.

This chain joins TRBV7-6 and TRBJ2-1; 9 bases are shared with TRBD1. Germline CDR1 is SGHVS and CDR2 is FNYEAQ. Unmatched junction bases numbered 7, after V lost 4 bases and J lost 6 bases. This CDR3 region has 15 residues. The CDR3 spells CASSSRQGVGNEQFF. As DNA, the CDR3 is TGTGCCAGCAGCTCTCGACAGGGGGTTGGCAATGAGCAGTTCTTC.

The chain recombines TRBV6-6 with TRBJ2-7; D is ambiguous. The CDR3 covers 12 residues. Trimming took 2 bases from V and 3 from J, leaving 5 bases between them. Germline CDR1 and CDR2: MNHNY and SVGAGI (reference sequence). The chain's CDR3 is CASSYTRYEQYF. Here the CDR3 DNA reads TGTGCCAGCAGTTACACTCGCTACGAGCAGTACTTC.

This sequence joins TRBV19 and TRBJ2-3, with TRBD2 matching 13 bases. The CDR3 is 17 residues long. The V and J ends lost 3 bases and 1 base, in that order; junction bases with no gene match: 4. From germline, CDR1 is LNHDA and CDR2 SQIVND (reference sequence). The DNA of the CDR3 is TGTGCCAGTAGTATCCCTGGACTAGCGGGGGGCACAGATACGCAGTATTTT. Its translation is CASSIPGLAGGTDTQYF.

The V call is TRBV25-1, the J call TRBJ2-7; tentative D call: TRBD1 (6 bases). The CDR3 covers 18 residues. The ends were cut back, 1 base at V and 2 bases at J, with 21 bases in the middle. Looked up from germline, CDR1 is MGHDK and CDR2 is SYGVNS. The CDR3 DNA is TGTGCCAGCAGTGAATGGCAGGGCCGACAGGTCACTACCTACGAGCAGTACTTC. Translated, it gives CASSEWQGRQVTTYEQYF.

This chain connects TRBV13 to TRBJ2-1, with D possibly TRBD1 on 5 matching bases. V lost 5 bases and J lost 8, with 10 bases in between. CDR3 length equals 12 residues. The germline CDR1 and CDR2 sequences are PRHDT and FYEKMQ (reference sequence). In nucleotides, the CDR3 is TGTGCCAGCAGCATCCAGGGTTATGAGCAGTTCTTC. Translated, it gives CASSIQGYEQFF.

This clone was recorded a few times. The V call is TRBV5-1, the J call TRBJ2-7; D remains ambiguous. CDR1 is SGHRS, CDR2 YFSETQ, per germline. V was trimmed by 5 bases and J by 3 bases, leaving 6 bases between them. The CDR3 extends over 11 amino acids. The DNA of the CDR3 is TGCGCCAGCAGTTACGGCTACGAGCAGTACTTC. Its translation: CASSYGYEQYF.

CDR3 sequence: CAIRGGSNTGELFF. CDR3 DNA sequence: TGTGCCATCAGGGGGGGCTCGAACACCGGGGAGCTGTTTTTT. The chain joins TRBV10-3 to TRBJ2-2, with D tentatively TRBD1 or TRBD2 (6 bases each). Trimming removed 6 bases from V and 0 bases from J, with 8 bases in between. CDR1 and CDR2 (germline): ENHRY, SYGVKD. This CDR3 region has 14 residues.

The chain is built from TRBV2 and TRBJ1-5; D perhaps matches TRBD1 (6 bases). The germline CDR1 and CDR2 sequences are SNHLY and FYNNEI. The CDR3 has 15 amino acids. V shed 4 bases and J shed 4 bases, with 14 bases lying between them. The CDR3 reads CASSGVRTENQPQHF. The CDR3, as DNA: TGTGCCAGCAGTGGGGTGCGGACAGAGAATCAGCCCCAGCATTTT. Variable domain in full (rest from reference TRBV2 and TRBJ1-5): EPEVTQTPSHQVTQMGQEVILRCVPISNHLYFYWYRQILGQKVEFLVSFYNNEISEKSEIFDDQFSVERPDGSNFTLKIRSTKLEDSAMYFCASSGVRTENQPQHFGDGTRLSIL.

The chain carries TRBV28 and TRBJ1-3; perhaps TRBD1 as D (5 bases). V lost 5 bases and J 7 bases, leaving 15 bases between the germline ends. From germline, CDR1 is MDHEN and CDR2 SYDVKM. There are 14 residues in the CDR3. CDR3 sequence reads: CASSEERWGNTIYF. The CDR3 DNA is TGTGCCAGCAGTGAGGAAAGATGGGGGAACACCATATATTTT.

V and J are TRBV27 and TRBJ1-2; D perhaps matches TRBD1 (5 bases). The CDR3 is 15 residues long. Trimming pared 5 bases from V and 3 bases from J, leaving 16 bases between. Germline values: CDR1 MNHEY, CDR2 SMNVEV (reference sequence). Written as DNA, the CDR3 is TGTGCCAGCAGTCCCCTGGGGGGGTTTGACTATGGCTACACCTTC. Its translation: CASSPLGGFDYGYTF.

The rearrangement links TRBV6-1 to TRBJ1-5; D is undetermined. Deletions cut 0 bases from V and 9 bases from J, with 6 bases between. CDR3 size: 12 residues. The germline gives CDR1 MNHNS, CDR2 SASEGT. CDR3 sequence (DNA): TGTGCCAGCAGTGAAGCTGAGGGGCCCCAGCATTTT. Its protein is CASSEAEGPQHF.

This clone is a singleton in its sample. The chain recombines TRBV11-2 with TRBJ1-4; D not resolved. Looked up from germline, CDR1 is SGHAT and CDR2 is FQNNGV. CDR3 length: 14 residues. Deletions cut 0 bases from V and 8 bases from J, with 10 bases between. The CDR3 region is CASSLEGRREKLFF. DNA of the CDR3: TGTGCCAGCAGCTTAGAGGGTCGGAGGGAAAAACTGTTTTTT.

The chain joins TRBV6-1 to TRBJ1-1; a possible D gene is TRBD1 (5 bases). CDR1 and CDR2 (germline): MNHNS, SASEGT. This CDR3 is built from 15 residues. With 7 bases removed from V and 0 bases from J, the gap between germline ends came to 15 bases. DNA of the CDR3: TGTGCCAGCACTCGGGACGGCAACATGAACACTGAAGCTTTCTTT. Translated, it gives CASTRDGNMNTEAFF.

J is TRBJ1-2 and V is TRBV25-1; no reliable D call. The V and J ends lost 2 bases and 8 bases respectively, with 12 bases between them. Per germline, CDR1 MGHDK and CDR2 SYGVNS. This CDR3 comprises 13 residues. The CDR3 region is CASSERVGRGYTF. The CDR3 DNA is TGTGCCAGCAGTGAACGGGTGGGAAGGGGCTACACCTTC.

The chain has TRBV5-5 and TRBJ2-5, with D unclear. CDR3 length equals 13 residues. Germline V gene data show CDR1 as SGHKS and CDR2 as YYEKEE (reference sequence). V was clipped by 2 bases and J by 2 bases, with 7 bases between them. The CDR3 loop reads CASSFGPQETQYF. Here the CDR3 DNA reads TGTGCCAGCAGCTTTGGGCCACAAGAGACCCAGTACTTC.

V gene TRBV19 combines with J gene TRBJ1-3; TRBD1 matches at 9 bases. The CDR3 extends over 14 amino acids. Germline CDR1 reads LNHDA; CDR2 reads SQIVND (reference sequence). Trimming at V came to 6 bases and at J to 8 bases, leaving 8 bases not matched to a gene. In nucleotides, the CDR3 is TGTGCCAGTAGATTACAGGGGGCTGGCGACACCATATATTTT. Translation gives CASRLQGAGDTIYF.

In DNA, the CDR3 is TGTGCCAGCATGAGGGGACAGTACCAAGAGACCCAGTACTTC. Its translation is CASMRGQYQETQYF. The rearrangement uses TRBV2 and TRBJ2-5, with 7 bases fitting TRBD1. The junction had 5 bases not matched to a gene; V was cut back by 7 bases and J by 0 bases. Germline CDR1 and CDR2: SNHLY and FYNNEI. The CDR3 runs to 14 residues.